This entry features one T cell receptor (beta chain) sequence. Random hexamers were used to reverse transcribe an amount of about 0.5 to 1 ug RNA. Amplification of TCR beta CDR3 used immunoSEQ multiplex PCR across 54 Vbeta and 13 Jbeta. TCRdb independently ran MiXCR on the immunoSEQ multiplex PCR reads; one entry per CDR3 protein. There are about 210,000 distinct CDR3 sequences in the sample; 85% to 95% occur only once, and 0.1% lies in the top ten. This sample was taken from a study of CD8 T cells in Susac syndrome. The authors carried out high-throughput sequencing of TCR beta. They applied it to CD8+ and CD4+ T cells obtained from blood. Negative isolation was applied to CD8+ and CD4+ T cells, and FACS enrichment was applied to TEMRA cells. Input material: CD4+ T cells from PBMCs. This sequence was found in a human donor in good health.

This chain's CDR3 is CASSLRYRGTVWPMNTEAFF. For the CDR3, the DNA is TGTGCCAGCAGCCTAAGATATCGAGGGACGGTTTGGCCCATGAACACTGAAGCTTTCTTT. The chain uses TRBV5-6 and TRBJ1-1; a possible D gene is TRBD1 (5 bases). V was shortened by 4 bases and J by 0 bases, with 28 bases between the two germline ends. The CDR3 consists of 20 residues. The germline V gene encodes CDR1 SGHDT and CDR2 YYEEEE.